A single sample gave rise to the 10 T cell receptor beta chains below, sequenced in a study of shared clonotypes between healthy human individuals. The assay was immunoSEQ multiplex PCR, and TCRdb's table has in-frame clones only and misses some. The table records 2 million to 2.5 million clones, approximately 95% of them present only once. Sequencing was carried out using naive CD4+ T cells sorted from blood. Subset in this sample: CD45RA+ positively selected. Receptors were obtained from a man between 18 and 35 years old in good health.

With respect to this clone: Other nucleotide sequences from this sample produce the same CDR3. The rearrangement links TRBV5-1 to TRBJ2-5; D may be TRBD2 (7 bases). Trimming left V 4 bases short and J 4 bases short, with 17 bases between. This CDR3 contains 15 residues. The germline V gene has CDR1 SGHRS and CDR2 YFSETQ. CDR3 protein: CASSPTSGGRETQYF. The DNA for the CDR3 is TGCGCCAGCAGCCCTACCTCGGGGGGCCGAGAGACCCAGTACTTC.

V and J are TRBV11-2 and TRBJ2-5, with 7 bases fitting TRBD1. The germline CDR1 and CDR2 sequences are SGHAT and FQNNGV. This CDR3 has 17 residues. Germline trimming cut 5 bases from V and 5 bases from J; bases unmatched to any gene: 17. CDR3 amino acids: CASSPPPGPLQGETQYF. The CDR3 DNA sequence: TGTGCCAGCAGCCCCCCACCGGGACCCTTACAGGGGGAGACCCAGTACTTC.

The chain combines TRBV4-2 with TRBJ1-6; D might be TRBD1 (5 bases). Trimming stripped 0 bases from V and 9 bases from J, with 15 bases between. The CDR3 runs to 16 residues. Looked up from germline, CDR1 is LGHNA and CDR2 is YNFKEQ. The CDR3 DNA reads TGTGCCAGCAGCCAAGATAGGCTGGGGGGTGCTTCACCCCTCCACTTT. This sequence encodes CASSQDRLGGASPLHF.

This sequence joins TRBV2 and TRBJ1-5; D gene uncertain. Between the trimmed V and J ends, which lost 5 bases and 4 bases, there was a span of 6 bases. The germline V gene encodes CDR1 SNHLY and CDR2 FYNNEI. This CDR3 has 12 amino acids. The CDR3 sequence: CASSRRNQPQHF. The DNA for the CDR3 is TGTGCCAGCAGTCGCAGGAATCAGCCCCAGCATTTT.

V gene TRBV5-4 combines with J gene TRBJ2-7; possibly TRBD1 or TRBD2 for D (5 bases each). CDR1 and CDR2 from the germline V gene are SGHNT and YYREEE (reference sequence). This CDR3 contains 14 residues. Trimming removed 2 bases at V and 6 bases at J, with 15 bases between. CDR3 region: CASSFTGTLGEQYF. CDR3 coding DNA: TGTGCCAGCAGCTTTACGGGGACCCTAGGCGAGCAGTACTTC.

The chain is built from TRBV5-6 and TRBJ2-5; no firm D call. The CDR3 contains 11 residues. Germline CDR1 and CDR2: SGHDT and YYEEEE. V was clipped by 0 bases and J by 13 bases, with 10 bases between them. The CDR3 sequence is CASSLGPSRYF. CDR3 DNA sequence: TGTGCCAGCAGCTTGGGACCATCTCGGTACTTC.

The chain carries TRBV7-9 and TRBJ1-5; D possibly corresponds to TRBD1 (6 bases). The V and J ends lost 3 bases and 1 base respectively, with 13 bases between them. Germline V gene data show CDR1 as SEHNR and CDR2 as FQNEAQ (reference sequence). The CDR3 has 16 residues. CDR3 loop: CASSFSGARSNQPQHF. The CDR3 DNA follows: TGTGCCAGCAGCTTTTCAGGGGCTAGGAGCAATCAGCCCCAGCATTTT.

The gene calls are TRBV21-1 and TRBJ2-7; TRBD1 is the table's D call, not checked against the DNA. TRBV21-1 is described as a pseudogene. The CDR3 consists of 15 residues. The CDR3 sequence: CASSGDGTGGSEQYF. The CDR3 nucleotides are TGTGCCAGCAGCGGCGATGGGACAGGGGGGAGCGAGCAGTACTTC.

A note on this clone: The sample has other DNA sequences that encode this CDR3 too. The V gene is TRBV7-2, the J gene TRBJ1-3; D might be TRBD1 (5 bases). In germline, CDR1 is SGHTA, CDR2 FQGNSA. Trimming took off 5 bases at V and 1 base at J, with 6 bases between the two ends. CDR3 size: 13 residues. The chain's CDR3 is CASSPGSGNTIYF. The DNA of the CDR3 is TGTGCCAGCAGCCCAGGGTCTGGAAACACCATATATTTT.

The V gene is TRBV5-6, the J gene TRBJ2-7, with a tentative D call TRBD1 (5 bases). Trimming took 0 bases from V and 6 from J, leaving 16 bases between them. From germline, CDR1 is SGHDT and CDR2 YYEEEE. The CDR3 covers 15 residues. CDR3 sequence reads: CASSLDRLYVVEQYF. In nucleotides, the CDR3 is TGTGCCAGCAGCTTGGACAGGTTATACGTTGTCGAGCAGTACTTC. Looking up the rest from reference TRBV5-6 and TRBJ2-7 gives the full variable domain: DAGVTQSPTHLIKTRGQQVTLRCSPKSGHDTVSWYQQALGQGPQFIFQYYEEEERQRGNFPDRFSGHQFPNYSSELNVNALLLGDSALYLCASSLDRLYVVEQYFGPGTRLTVT.